These 19 T cell receptor beta chains came from one sample sequenced in a study of cytomegalovirus exposure and HLA in healthy donors (dated by TCRdb to 2016 to 2017). Receptor libraries were prepared by the immunoSEQ multiplex PCR assay. For the multiplex PCR, a mixture combining 60 forward primers for TCR Vbeta segments and 13 reverse primers for TCR Jbeta segments was used. TCRdb obtained this table from immuneACCESS and retained in-frame rearrangements with V and J assigned. These tables miss some clones; where compared with another copy, unresolved V genes account for less than half of the shortfall, and the remainder is unexplained. Present in this sample are more than 100,000 clones, around four fifths of which were seen just once. Less than 2% of the sample is taken by the ten largest. Sequenced: PBMCs. The origin of the receptors is a man aged 40-50 years in good health and CMV-seronegative.

J is TRBJ1-1 and V is TRBV4-1; TRBD1 matches 8 bases. Germline trimming cut 1 base from V and 4 bases from J; bases unmatched to any gene: 8. Germline V gene lookup returns CDR1 MGHRA and CDR2 YSYEKL. The CDR3 loop spans 16 amino acids. In nucleotides, the CDR3 is TGCGCCAGCAGCCAAGCCCCCCGGACAGGGACCACTGAAGCTTTCTTT. The encoded protein is CASSQAPRTGTTEAFF.

This rearrangement joins TRBV19 to TRBJ2-7, with 9 bases matching TRBD1. Germline CDR1 is LNHDA and CDR2 is SQIVND (reference sequence). V was pared by 4 bases and J by 5 bases, with 6 bases of the junction left unmatched. This CDR3 has 14 amino acids. This chain's CDR3 is CASSTQGARHEQYF. The CDR3 DNA sequence: TGTGCCAGTAGTACACAGGGGGCGCGGCACGAGCAGTACTTC.

The genes are TRBV11-2 and TRBJ2-7, with a tentative D call TRBD2 (6 bases). This CDR3 region has 13 residues. The ends were cut back, 0 bases at V and 7 bases at J, with 10 bases in the middle. Germline lookup yields CDR1 SGHAT and CDR2 FQNNGV. CDR3 region: CASSLDRAGEQYF. CDR3 DNA: TGTGCCAGCAGCTTAGACAGGGCGGGAGAGCAGTACTTC.

This clone was seen more than once but under ten times. The chain couples TRBV28 to TRBJ2-5, with D possibly matching TRBD1 (7 bases). Germline V gene lookup returns CDR1 MDHEN and CDR2 SYDVKM. The CDR3 totals 15 residues. Trimming took 6 bases from V and 7 from J, leaving 21 bases between them. The CDR3 here is CASSPGQFRGGTQYF. Written as DNA, the CDR3 is TGTGCCAGCAGCCCGGGACAGTTTAGGGGAGGGACCCAGTACTTC.

This clone was counted a few times. This sequence joins TRBV18 and TRBJ2-7, with D unclear. Looked up from germline, CDR1 is KGHSH and CDR2 is LQKENI. The V end was cut by 2 bases, the J end by 3 bases, with 14 bases between. The length of the CDR3 is 15 residues. CDR3 DNA: TGTGCCAGCTCACCAGGGTCTGAACAGAACTACGAGCAGTACTTC. Protein sequence: CASSPGSEQNYEQYF.

This clone showed up just a few times. This chain links TRBV7-9 with TRBJ2-7; 15 bases are a match to TRBD2. CDR1 SEHNR and CDR2 FQNEAQ come from the germline V gene (reference sequence). The CDR3 is 15 amino acids. J was trimmed by 4 bases and V by 5 bases; bases with no gene match: 3. The CDR3 DNA is TGTGCCAGCAGCCCCGGGACTAGCGGGAGGTACGAGCAGTACTTC. Translating it yields CASSPGTSGRYEQYF.

The rearrangement uses TRBV19 and TRBJ1-2; 7 bases fit TRBD1. V gave up 5 bases and J gave up 1 base; unmatched junction bases: 4. This CDR3 comprises 14 residues. From germline, CDR1 is LNHDA and CDR2 SQIVND (reference sequence). CDR3 region: CASSLRQGNYGYTF. CDR3 in DNA: TGTGCCAGTAGTCTAAGACAGGGTAACTATGGCTACACCTTC.

The chain carries TRBV7-9 and TRBJ1-1; 7 bases line up with TRBD1. The V gene end was trimmed by 3 bases and the J gene end by 3 bases; junction bases not matched to a gene: 4. CDR3 length: 14 amino acids. The germline V gene has CDR1 SEHNR and CDR2 FQNEAQ (reference sequence). The CDR3 reads CASSFDREHTEAFF. CDR3 coding DNA: TGTGCCAGCAGCTTCGACAGGGAGCACACTGAAGCTTTCTTT.

A word on this clone: Other DNA variants within this sample encode the same CDR3. This sequence joins TRBV7-2 and TRBJ1-2, with D possibly TRBD1 on 5 matching bases. Trimming removed 0 bases from V and 6 bases from J, with 8 bases in between. Germline assignment: CDR1 SGHTA and CDR2 FQGNSA. CDR3 length: 13 residues. The CDR3 region has the DNA TGTGCCAGCAGCTTAGCAGGGGTAGATGGCTACACCTTC. It translates to CASSLAGVDGYTF.

The rearrangement links TRBV28 to TRBJ2-1; TRBD2 agrees at 13 bases. Germline V CDR1 and CDR2: MDHEN, SYDVKM. The junction had 4 bases not matched to a gene; V was cut back by 4 bases and J by 7 bases. The length of the CDR3 is 15 residues. CDR3 protein: CASSWGLAGKNEQFF. The CDR3 DNA reads TGTGCCAGCAGTTGGGGACTAGCGGGGAAAAATGAGCAGTTCTTC.

The V gene is TRBV7-3, the J gene TRBJ2-2, with no clear D. CDR3 length equals 13 residues. With 4 bases removed from V and 1 base from J, the gap between germline ends came to 4 bases. Germline V lookup: CDR1 SGHTA, CDR2 FQGTGA. For the CDR3, the DNA is TGTGCCAGCAGCTCCAGGAACACCGGGGAGCTGTTTTTT. It specifies CASSSRNTGELFF.

V gene TRBV4-3 combines with J gene TRBJ2-3, with D possibly matching TRBD1 (5 bases). Germline CDR1 and CDR2: LGHNA and YSLEER. Trimming took off 0 bases at V and 2 bases at J, with 9 bases between the two ends. The CDR3 is 15 amino acids. CDR3 DNA: TGCGCCAGCAGCCAAGACGCAGGGTTCACAGATACGCAGTATTTT. Protein: CASSQDAGFTDTQYF.

V usage is TRBV9 and J usage is TRBJ2-1; 11 positions agree with TRBD2. The CDR3 has 14 residues. Germline V gene data show CDR1 as SGDLS and CDR2 as YYNGEE. V lost 0 bases to trimming and J lost 7 bases; unmatched junction nucleotides: 0. The CDR3 DNA sequence: TGTGCCAGCAGCGTAGGGACTAGCGGGAATGAGCAGTTCTTC. Amino acids: CASSVGTSGNEQFF.

Only a few counts were recorded for this clone. This sequence joins TRBV7-8 and TRBJ2-7; 7 bases are shared with TRBD1. This CDR3 region has 16 residues. Germline V gene sequence: CDR1 SGHVS, CDR2 FQNEAQ. The J segment lost 0 bases and the V segment lost 5 bases, leaving 10 bases of the junction unmatched. CDR3 in amino acids: CASSLSPDRSSYEQYF. Written as DNA, the CDR3 is TGTGCCAGCAGCCTTAGCCCGGACAGGAGCTCCTACGAGCAGTACTTC.

The chain employs TRBV7-2 and TRBJ2-1, with TRBD2 matching 8 bases. The CDR3 contains 16 residues. V lost 1 base, J lost 0 bases, and 2 bases stayed unmatched. Germline V CDR1 and CDR2: SGHTA, FQGNSA. The CDR3 is CASSLVAGNSYNEQFF. The CDR3 bases are TGTGCCAGCAGCTTAGTAGCGGGGAACTCCTACAATGAGCAGTTCTTC.

V gene TRBV29-1 combines with J gene TRBJ2-5; 8 nucleotides agree with TRBD1. The CDR3 runs 13 residues. The junction had 0 bases not matched to a gene; V was cut back by 3 bases and J by 0 bases. Per germline, CDR1 SQVTM and CDR2 ANQGSEA. CDR3 nucleotide sequence: TGCAGCGTTGAGACAGGGGACCAAGAGACCCAGTACTTC. It specifies CSVETGDQETQYF.

This clone was seen more than once but under ten times. The chain couples TRBV9 to TRBJ1-1; D is ambiguous. CDR3 size: 14 residues. Germline loops: CDR1 SGDLS, CDR2 YYNGEE. V was clipped by 0 bases and J by 1 base, with 7 bases between them. CDR3 bases: TGTGCCAGCAGCGTAGGGCCAGGGAACACTGAAGCTTTCTTT. Translated: CASSVGPGNTEAFF.

V and J are TRBV2 and TRBJ1-5; D is perhaps TRBD1 (5 bases). The germline V gene has CDR1 SNHLY and CDR2 FYNNEI. The V end was cut by 5 bases, the J end by 3 bases, with 11 bases between. CDR3 size: 14 residues. CDR3 sequence: CASSTDSINQPQHF. CDR3 DNA: TGTGCCAGCAGTACCGACAGTATCAATCAGCCCCAGCATTTT.

V usage is TRBV19 and J usage is TRBJ2-5; 12 bases agree with TRBD2. Unmatched junction bases numbered 12, after V lost 3 bases and J lost 4 bases. Per the germline V gene, CDR1 is LNHDA and CDR2 is SQIVND (reference sequence). CDR3 size: 18 residues. The CDR3 loop reads CASSILRASGRAGETQYF. CDR3 in DNA: TGTGCCAGTAGTATCCTCCGGGCTAGCGGGAGGGCTGGAGAGACCCAGTACTTC.